The present TCR beta chain was sequenced within a study of blood T cell repertoires in COVID-19. About the study: PBMCs, B-cell-depleted T cells, or T cells provided the cDNA or gDNA that made up the material.

Methods used by the authors: Quantification of nucleated cells was approximated via reference gene primer amplification. Sequenced by immunoSEQ multiplex PCR; TCRdb stores in-frame clones only, minus some. From that table come the V and J calls and clone size; the DNA was used to work out D and trimming. The sample lists under 75,000 clones, more than 75% occurring once. The CDR3 has 13 residues. The V end was cut by 1 base, the J end by 6 bases, with 9 bases between. From germline, CDR1 is MNHNS and CDR2 SASEGT. Source material: peripheral blood. J is TRBJ1-2 and V is TRBV6-1; a possible D gene is TRBD1 (6 bases). The sequence derives from a woman in her late teens or twenties with acute or convalescent COVID-19. The CDR3 DNA sequence: TGTGCCAGCAGTGAAGTTCAGGGGAATGGCTACACCTTC. It translates to CASSEVQGNGYTF.